Included here is one T cell receptor (beta chain) sequence, with context. Its recognized antigen is unknown. Nothing much larger sits one base from this clone, and base qualities are not available. TCRbeta CDR3 regions were sequenced with the immunoSEQ Assay. After extraction, genomic DNA underwent amplification by bias-controlled multiplex PCR, followed by high-throughput sequencing. From the authors' description of their analysis: Collapsing and filtering of sequences were performed to quantify the absolute abundance of each unique TCRbeta CDR3 region. T cell fraction was estimated by normalizing TCRbeta template counts to usable DNA, with usable DNA measured through amplification of reference genes found in all nucleated cells. Repertoire TCRs were annotated as SARS-CoV-2-specific when V gene, CDR3 amino acid sequence and J gene were exactly matched to a known reactive TCR set. The reference SARS-CoV-2 TCR set was obtained from MIRA and was filtered for enrichment in COVID-19-positive ImmuneCODE repertoires, whereby public or cross-reactive TCRs were removed. Using the MIRA antigens, annotated TCRs were further analysed by specific ORF or by position within an ORF. Breadth was defined as the number of annotated unique rearrangements divided by the total number of unique productive rearrangements, and depth was defined as the summed frequency of the annotated unique rearrangements. Group comparisons of TCR breadth used two-sided Wilcoxon rank-sum tests. TCRdb stores this immuneACCESS table with in-frame sequences only. Part of the clones is absent; in the studies checked, under half of the shortfall reflects unresolved V genes, and no reason is known for the rest. The V and J calls and clone size come from that table; D and trimming were worked out from the DNA. Recorded for this sample are 400,000 to 500,000 clones; approximately 90% of them occurred a single time. 3.6% of the sample is in the top ten clones.

Per the publication, the treatment or condition label means: 15 to 20 received Ad26.COV2.S at low or high dose, single or two shots; roughly five received placebo; per-sample allocation not given. Repertoires of vaccine and placebo recipients were sequenced from samples collected on day 63 after the first injection. In Cohort 1b, 25 to 30 adults aged 18-55 years were enrolled at a single site in Boston, USA, between 29 July and 7 August 2020. Ad26.COV2.S consisted of a replication-incompetent adenovirus type 26 vector by which a prefusion-stabilized SARS-CoV-2 spike protein from the original Wuhan strain was expressed. These data come from a study of Ad26.COV2.S vaccination and SARS-CoV-2 variants (dated by TCRdb to the early 2020s). As for the study more broadly: Donors in the vaccine arm were drawn from COV1001, a phase I-IIa trial of Ad26.COV2.S in healthy adults that was multicentre, randomized, double-blind and placebo-controlled. Ad26.COV2.S was administered intramuscularly at 5 x 10^10 or 1 x 10^11 viral particles, either as a single shot or as two shots given 56 days apart. TCRbeta repertoire sequencing served as the tool for gauging how specific and how broad the SARS-CoV-2-reactive T cell receptors were following Ad26.COV2.S vaccination. The TCR-sequenced set comprised approximately 32 samples: around 20 Ad26.COV2.S vaccine recipients, 5 placebo recipients and 8 SARS-CoV-2 convalescent individuals. Trial participants were randomized into five groups of five, in which low-dose or high-dose Ad26.COV2.S was given once or twice, or placebo was given on both occasions. Investigators remained blinded to trial group allocation during experiments and outcome assessment. The investigation overall reported the following: The study was not powered to compare responses between vaccine doses or regimens. Non-spike TCR breadth was comparable between vaccine and placebo recipients, consistent with the vaccine containing only spike. Ad26.COV2.S recipients had higher spike-specific TCR breadth than placebo recipients (P = 0.0014). Substantial breadth of spike-specific CD8+ and CD4+ T cell responses was reported after vaccination. According to the authors, total T cell responses may have been underestimated by the TCR breadth and depth analyses.

The CDR3 goes from the cysteine to the phenylalanine over 18 residues. Of all the DNA, just the CDR3 is kept, 54 bases in frame from base 1. Trimming takes 3 bases from V and 3 bases from J, and the germline ends sit 23 bases apart. CDR1 and CDR2 were assigned from the germline V gene as SGHVS and FNYEAQ. The sample was peripheral blood, taken in a trial of Ad26.COV2.S vaccine versus placebo. This clonotype was obtained from a person between 18 and 60 years old who received the Ad26.COV2.S COVID-19 vaccine or a placebo. Recombination connected TRBV7-6 to TRBJ2-5; TRBD2 might be the D gene, on 6 matching bases. The CDR3 region: CASSLATPGGGTKETQYF. The DNA reads TGTGCCAGCAGCTTGGCCACCCCAGGTGGGGGGACCAAAGAGACCCAGTACTTC.